This TCR beta chain came from a study of blood T cells in healthy people across ages. A second PCR of roughly 7 to 11 cycles used a sample-barcoded 5' primer and a J-beta primer mix. Each sample yielded at least 3 million CDR3-containing paired-end reads. One entry per CDR3 protein, called by TCRdb with MiXCR from the 5' RACE reads. The sample lists some 940,000 distinct CDR3 sequences, 25% to 35% occurring once. On this clonotype: This could be a read error, since a much larger clone is one nucleotide away.

Donors were systemically healthy Caucasian individuals from Russia aged about 6 to 90 years. Total RNA amounts of at least 6 micrograms were extracted per sample. The germline V gene has CDR1 SGHVS and CDR2 FNYEAQ. The CDR3 extends over 16 amino acids. A further study also used this sample, focusing on T cells of mothers and their children. That work contributes: Random nucleotides (2-4) and sample barcodes were added by the M1S primer used in the second PCR.

The sequencing input was blood. This clonotype was sampled from a woman in her thirties or forties in good health. This sequence joins TRBV7-6 and TRBJ2-1; D gene uncertain. CDR3 protein: CASSLPLRARYSEQFF. Here the CDR3 DNA reads TGTGCCAGCAGCTTACCCCTCCGCGCCCGCTACAGTGAGCAGTTCTTC.